This T cell receptor beta chain comes out of a study of shared clonotypes between healthy human individuals. Study details: CD8 memory received one plate per donor, CD8 naive two, CD4 memory three and CD4 naive three.

Concerning this clone: Its target is unknown. This same CDR3 is encoded by further DNA sequences in the sample.

The method was immunoSEQ multiplex PCR; TCRdb's version includes in-frame clones alone and lacks a portion of them. Of roughly 2.2 million clones in the sample, around 90% were seen once. The study, taken as a whole, reports: It was only blood that was sampled, and tissue repertoires likely differ.

The V gene's germline CDR1 is SGHVS and CDR2 FQNEAQ. The V gene lost 1 base and the J gene lost 2 bases, with 7 bases spanning the gap. This CDR3 region has 14 residues. The specimen was naive CD4+ T cells from PBMCs. Indicated subset: CD45RA+ positively selected. This TCR came from a man aged 18 to 30 in good health. Some clones in this sample may be carry-over from other donors' samples. This chain joins TRBV7-8 and TRBJ2-3, with D unclear. The CDR3 DNA is TGTGCCAGCAGCTTAGTCGCGTACACAGATACGCAGTATTTT. This encodes CASSLVAYTDTQYF.